These 26 T cell receptor beta chains originate from one sample sequenced in a study of T cells in Graves' hyperthyroidism and ophthalmopathy. Authors of the study amplified TCR beta CDR3 regions from RNA transcripts. Primed by the HTBI set, a first-round RT-PCR was run on the TCR CDR3. TCRdb re-analysed the multiplex PCR reads in MiXCR, keeping a single row per CDR3 protein. Here the sample spans hundreds of thousands of distinct CDR3 sequences, roughly 17% being singletons. The specimen sequenced was blood. The receptors were sampled from a woman aged 18-29 years with Graves' hyperthyroidism.

This clonotype was seen only a few times. V gene TRBV14 combines with J gene TRBJ2-1; 10 bases line up with TRBD2. From germline, CDR1 is SGHDN and CDR2 FVKESK. CDR3 length: 16 amino acids. V was clipped by 4 bases and J by 5 bases; unmatched bases: 8. DNA for the CDR3: TGTGCCAGCAGCCTCCCGAGGACTAGCGGAGACAATGAGCAGTTCTTC. The encoded protein is CASSLPRTSGDNEQFF.

The table lists this clonotype with many counts. The CDR3 sequence: CASLLPSTSGVPTDTQYF. As DNA, the CDR3 is TGTGCCAGTTTGCTCCCTTCAACTAGCGGGGTACCCACAGATACGCAGTATTTT. This chain connects TRBV12-3 or TRBV12-4 to TRBJ2-3; 10 bases are a match to TRBD2. CDR3 length: 18 amino acids. With 9 bases clipped from V and 2 bases from J, the junction kept 17 bases outside the gene matches.

The chain links TRBV7-9 to TRBJ1-2; D ambiguous. Trimming took off 0 bases at V and 0 bases at J, with 5 bases between the two ends. Germline loops: CDR1 SEHNR, CDR2 FQNEAQ (reference sequence). This CDR3 contains 14 residues. The CDR3 DNA reads as TGTGCCAGCAGCTTAGCGGAGGCTAACTATGGCTACACCTTC. Residues: CASSLAEANYGYTF.

This clonotype has ten or more counts. The chain has TRBV11-2 and TRBJ2-1; 9 nucleotides agree with TRBD2. CDR3 length: 16 amino acids. Germline CDR1 is SGHAT and CDR2 is FQNNGV. Trimming took 3 bases from V and 3 from J; bases not matched to a gene: 6. The CDR3 here is CASSFRLAVRYNEQFF. DNA of the CDR3: TGTGCCAGCAGCTTCCGACTAGCGGTTCGCTACAATGAGCAGTTCTTC.

In its sample, this clonotype was seen a few times. The junction and the germline gene differ at one end; a read error may be behind it. CDR3 nucleotides: TGTGCCAGCAGGGGGACTAGCGGGGGAGATTACAATGAGCAGTCCTTC. Residues: CASRGTSGGDYNEQSF. The chain joins TRBV28 to TRBJ2-1; 14 nucleotides align to TRBD2. CDR3 length: 16 residues. Germline CDR1 and CDR2: MDHEN and SYDVKM.

A few counts support this clonotype. The rearrangement uses TRBV19 and TRBJ2-6; tentative D call: TRBD1 (5 bases). The CDR3 length is 15 residues. Trimming took 3 bases from V and 2 from J, leaving 8 bases between them. Germline CDR1 is LNHDA and CDR2 is SQIVND (reference sequence). The chain's CDR3 is CASSIGATGANVLTF. The CDR3 DNA follows: TGTGCCAGTAGTATTGGGGCAACTGGGGCCAACGTCCTGACTTTC.

This clonotype was counted many times. J is TRBJ2-5 and V is TRBV20-1; 7 positions match TRBD1. Germline V lookup: CDR1 DFQATT, CDR2 SNEGSKA (reference sequence). CDR3 size: 14 residues. J gave up 5 bases and V 0 bases, and 6 bases lay outside the gene matches. CDR3 loop: CSARERKGAETQYF. CDR3 sequence (DNA): TGCAGTGCTAGAGAAAGAAAGGGGGCCGAGACCCAGTACTTC.

At least ten counts were recorded for this clonotype. CDR3 sequence (DNA): TGTGCCAGCAGTCCGGACAGGGGTTACGAGCAGTACTTC. This codes for CASSPDRGYEQYF. J is TRBJ2-7 and V is TRBV28; 9 bases fit TRBD1. V trimming: 5 bases; J trimming: 4 bases; junction bases outside the gene matches: 3. Per germline, CDR1 MDHEN and CDR2 SYDVKM. The CDR3 extends over 13 amino acids.

This clonotype was seen only a few times. The V and J genes are TRBV9 and TRBJ1-6, with TRBD1 matching over 9 bases. The germline CDR1 and CDR2 sequences are SGDLS and YYNGEE. Trimming removed 3 bases from V and 16 bases from J; junction bases left unmatched: 11. This CDR3 has 14 residues. The CDR3 nucleotides read TGTGCCAGCAGCGCCGGACAGGGGAATTGGTCTCTCCACTTT. This gives the protein CASSAGQGNWSLHF.

For the CDR3, the DNA is TGTGCCAGCAGCTTATGGACGGCCACAGATACGCAGTATTTT. Protein product: CASSLWTATDTQYF. V gene TRBV7-9 combines with J gene TRBJ2-3; D not resolved. CDR3 length: 14 amino acids. The germline gives CDR1 SEHNR, CDR2 FQNEAQ (reference sequence). V was trimmed by 2 bases and J by 2 bases, leaving 8 bases between them. Together with reference TRBV7-9 and TRBJ2-3, the CDR3 gives the full variable domain: DTGVSQNPRHKITKRGQNVTFRCDPISEHNRLYWYRQTLGQGPEFLTYFQNEAQLEKSRLLSDRFSAERPKGSFSTLEIQRTEQGDSAMYLCASSLWTATDTQYFGPGTRLTVL.

The CDR3 coding sequence is TGTGCCACCAGTCCCCTAGCGGGAGTGGATGAGCAGTTCTTC. Its translation is CATSPLAGVDEQFF. The chain links TRBV5-4 to TRBJ2-1, with 10 nucleotides matching TRBD2. This CDR3 has 14 residues. The junction had 11 bases not matched to a gene; V was cut back by 9 bases and J by 8 bases. Per germline, CDR1 SGHNT and CDR2 YYREEE (reference sequence).

This chain links TRBV28 with TRBJ2-7; TRBD1 matches at 10 bases. The CDR3 extends over 15 amino acids. V was pared by 5 bases and J by 5 bases, with 9 bases of the junction left unmatched. In germline, CDR1 is MDHEN, CDR2 SYDVKM. Written as DNA, the CDR3 is TGTGCCAGCAGTCCACCGGACAGGGGGTCCCACGAGCAGTACTTC. Protein: CASSPPDRGSHEQYF.

As regards this clonotype: A read error may produce the germline difference seen at one junction end. This sequence joins TRBV4-3 and TRBJ2-7; 8 nucleotides match TRBD1. Germline V gene data show CDR1 as LGHNA and CDR2 as YSLEER. This CDR3 has 15 amino acids. CDR3 sequence reads: CASSTGTGSSYELYF. The CDR3 DNA is TGCGCCAGCAGTACCGGGACAGGTTCATCCTACGAGCTGTACTTC.

The J gene is TRBJ2-7, the V gene TRBV20-1; 8 bases line up with TRBD1. In germline, CDR1 is DFQATT, CDR2 SNEGSKA (reference sequence). The CDR3 spans 13 residues. Trimming at V came to 6 bases and at J to 4 bases, leaving 8 bases not matched to a gene. This CDR3 reads CSATGGSFYEQYF. CDR3 DNA sequence: TGCAGTGCAACAGGGGGGTCATTTTACGAGCAGTACTTC.

V gene TRBV18 combines with J gene TRBJ2-5; the D call may be TRBD1 or TRBD2 (6 bases each). The V gene lost 3 bases and the J gene lost 5 bases, with 19 bases spanning the gap. The germline V gene has CDR1 KGHSH and CDR2 LQKENI. This CDR3 spans 16 amino acids. The CDR3 protein is CASSPPGGGLLETQYF. CDR3 bases: TGTGCCAGCTCACCCCCCGGAGGGGGGCTTTTGGAGACCCAGTACTTC.

V is TRBV12-3 or TRBV12-4 and J is TRBJ2-7, with 9 bases identical to TRBD2. V shed 5 bases and J 4 bases; nucleotides not matched to a gene: 15. CDR3 length equals 17 residues. The CDR3 DNA is TGTGCCAGCAGTCGCACCCGTGGCGGGGGGGCCGGTTACGAGCAGTACTTC. Encoded protein: CASSRTRGGGAGYEQYF.

This clonotype was recorded at least ten times. This chain uses TRBV20-1 with TRBJ2-1, with TRBD2 as a possible D gene (7 bases). Trimming pared 3 bases from V and 8 bases from J, leaving 17 bases between. The V gene's germline CDR1 is DFQATT and CDR2 SNEGSKA (reference sequence). This CDR3 spans 14 amino acids. DNA for the CDR3: TGCAGTGCTAGGCGCGGGGGCGGGAGCCATGAGCAGTTCTTC. As protein: CSARRGGGSHEQFF.

This clonotype was counted only a few times. V is TRBV30 and J is TRBJ1-3; possible D gene TRBD1, 6 bases. CDR1 and CDR2 from the germline V gene are GTSNPN and SVGIG (reference sequence). Between the trimmed V and J ends, which lost 4 bases and 4 bases, there was a span of 8 bases. This CDR3 spans 12 amino acids. CDR3 sequence: CAWNGGGNTIYF. For the CDR3, the DNA is TGTGCCTGGAACGGGGGCGGAAACACCATATATTTT.

The chain links TRBV20-1 to TRBJ1-2, with unresolved D. Germline V gene lookup returns CDR1 DFQATT and CDR2 SNEGSKA (reference sequence). This CDR3 is built from 12 residues. V was shortened by 5 bases and J by 8 bases, with 15 bases between the two germline ends. CDR3 bases: TGCAGTGCTGTCGTGGAGCCGCGGGGCTACACCTTC. It yields the protein CSAVVEPRGYTF.

This clonotype was seen only once. The chain is built from TRBV7-2 and TRBJ2-5, with 8 bases identical to TRBD2. V was pared by 1 base and J by 5 bases, with 6 bases of the junction left unmatched. CDR1 and CDR2 (germline): SGHTA, FQGNSA. This CDR3 contains 15 residues. The CDR3 region is CASSLDGGGRETQYF. In nucleotides, the CDR3 is TGTGCCAGCAGCTTAGACGGGGGGGGAAGGGAGACCCAGTACTTC.

This chain joins TRBV2 and TRBJ1-5; D gene unclear. The V gene lost 3 bases and the J gene lost 5 bases, with 11 bases spanning the gap. The CDR3 loop spans 14 amino acids. The V gene's germline CDR1 is SNHLY and CDR2 FYNNEI. The chain's CDR3 is CASSDVAPHQPQHF. DNA of the CDR3: TGTGCCAGCAGTGATGTGGCACCCCATCAGCCCCAGCATTTT. The full variable domain, in which reference TRBV2 and TRBJ1-5 provide the parts outside the CDR3, is EPEVTQTPSHQVTQMGQEVILRCVPISNHLYFYWYRQILGQKVEFLVSFYNNEISEKSEIFDDQFSVERPDGSNFTLKIRSTKLEDSAMYFCASSDVAPHQPQHFGDGTRLSIL.

J is TRBJ2-1 and V is TRBV3-1; D is perhaps TRBD2 (6 bases). The CDR3 contains 16 residues. The germline V gene has CDR1 LGHDT and CDR2 YNNKEL (reference sequence). Trimming took off 4 bases at V and 0 bases at J, with 13 bases between the two ends. The DNA of the CDR3 is TGTGCCAGCAGCCGGACTACAGGAGGCTCCTACAATGAGCAGTTCTTC. This gives the protein CASSRTTGGSYNEQFF.

This clonotype showed up just a few times. This rearrangement joins TRBV12-3 or TRBV12-4 to TRBJ2-7; D perhaps matches TRBD1 (5 bases). CDR3 size: 14 residues. V shed 6 bases and J shed 3 bases, with 15 bases lying between them. The CDR3 protein is CASSPKGANYEQYF. The CDR3 nucleotides read TGTGCCAGCAGCCCCAAAGGGGCAAACTACGAGCAGTACTTC.

This clonotype was found many times. The rearrangement joins TRBV5-8 to TRBJ2-3; D possibly uses TRBD1 or TRBD2 (7 bases each). This CDR3 region has 15 residues. Germline-derived CDR1 and CDR2 are SGHTS and YDEGEE. V lost 4 bases, J lost 5 bases, and 17 bases lay in between. The CDR3 spells CASSSNRGGEDTQYF. The CDR3 nucleotides are TGTGCCAGCAGCAGCAACAGGGGAGGGGAAGATACGCAGTATTTT.

The chain links TRBV5-1 to TRBJ1-1; the D gene is possibly TRBD1 (5 bases). V lost 0 bases, J lost 8 bases, and 14 bases lay in between. CDR1 is SGHRS, CDR2 YFSETQ, per germline. This CDR3 is built from 14 residues. DNA for the CDR3: TGCGCCAGCAGCTTGGAGGGGCGCCCCGGAGAAGCTTTCTTT. As protein: CASSLEGRPGEAFF.

This clonotype was found many times. This chain joins TRBV2 and TRBJ1-1; no reliable D call. Germline V gene data show CDR1 as SNHLY and CDR2 as FYNNEI. The length of the CDR3 is 10 residues. V was trimmed by 5 bases and J by 11 bases, leaving 9 bases between them. CDR3: CASSWYQAFF. CDR3 DNA: TGTGCCAGCAGTTGGTATCAGGCTTTCTTT.